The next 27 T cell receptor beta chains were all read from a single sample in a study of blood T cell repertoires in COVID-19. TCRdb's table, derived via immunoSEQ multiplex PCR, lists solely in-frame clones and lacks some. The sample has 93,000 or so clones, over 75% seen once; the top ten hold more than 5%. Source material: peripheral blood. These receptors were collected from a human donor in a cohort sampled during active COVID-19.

The CDR3, as DNA: TGCGCCAGCAGCTTGGTAGGGGGACAGGGGGCAGAGACCCAGTACTTC. This gives the protein CASSLVGGQGAETQYF. The chain employs TRBV5-1 and TRBJ2-5, with 12 bases identical to TRBD1. There are 16 residues in the CDR3. Germline loops: CDR1 SGHRS, CDR2 YFSETQ. V lost 0 bases to trimming and J lost 4 bases; unmatched junction nucleotides: 4.

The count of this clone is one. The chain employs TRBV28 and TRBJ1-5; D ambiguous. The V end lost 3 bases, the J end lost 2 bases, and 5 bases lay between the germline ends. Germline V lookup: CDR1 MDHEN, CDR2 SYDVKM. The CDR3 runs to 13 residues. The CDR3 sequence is CASSLAGNQPQHF. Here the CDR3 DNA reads TGTGCCAGCAGTTTGGCAGGCAATCAGCCCCAGCATTTT.

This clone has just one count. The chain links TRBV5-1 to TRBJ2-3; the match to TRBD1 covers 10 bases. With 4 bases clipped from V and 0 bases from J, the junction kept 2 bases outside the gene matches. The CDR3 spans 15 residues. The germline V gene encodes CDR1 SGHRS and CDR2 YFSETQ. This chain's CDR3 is CASSEGQGSTDTQYF. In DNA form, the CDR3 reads TGCGCCAGCAGCGAGGGACAGGGGAGCACAGATACGCAGTATTTT.

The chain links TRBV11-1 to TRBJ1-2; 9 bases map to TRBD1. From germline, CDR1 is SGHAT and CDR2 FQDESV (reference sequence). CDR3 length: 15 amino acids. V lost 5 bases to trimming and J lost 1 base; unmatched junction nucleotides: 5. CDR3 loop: CASSRTGEVNYGYTF. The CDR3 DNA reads TGTGCCAGCAGCAGGACAGGGGAGGTTAACTATGGCTACACCTTC.

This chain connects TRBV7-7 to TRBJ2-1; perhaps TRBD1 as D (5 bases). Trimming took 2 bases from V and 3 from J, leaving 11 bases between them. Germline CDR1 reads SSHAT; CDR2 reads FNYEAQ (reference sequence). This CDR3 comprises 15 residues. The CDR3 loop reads CASSLSVTGYNEQFF. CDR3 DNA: TGTGCCAGCAGCTTATCCGTCACAGGCTACAATGAGCAGTTCTTC.

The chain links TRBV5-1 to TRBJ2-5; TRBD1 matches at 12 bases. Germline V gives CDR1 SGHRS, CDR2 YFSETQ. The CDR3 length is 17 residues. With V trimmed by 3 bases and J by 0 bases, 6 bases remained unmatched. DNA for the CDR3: TGCGCCAGCAGCTCCGGGACAGGGGGCGCCCACCAAGAGACCCAGTACTTC. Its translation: CASSSGTGGAHQETQYF.

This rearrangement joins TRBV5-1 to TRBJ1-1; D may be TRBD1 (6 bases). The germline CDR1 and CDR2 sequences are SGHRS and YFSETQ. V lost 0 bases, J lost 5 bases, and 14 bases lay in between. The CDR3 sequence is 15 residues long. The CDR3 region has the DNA TGCGCCAGCAGCTTGGACCAGGGGACGAGGACTGAAGCTTTCTTT. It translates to CASSLDQGTRTEAFF.

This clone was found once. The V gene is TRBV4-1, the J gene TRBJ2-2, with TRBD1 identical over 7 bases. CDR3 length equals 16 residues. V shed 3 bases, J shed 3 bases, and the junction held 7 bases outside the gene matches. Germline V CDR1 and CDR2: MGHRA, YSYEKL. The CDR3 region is CASSQATTGDTGELFF. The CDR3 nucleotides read TGCGCCAGCAGCCAGGCCACTACAGGGGACACCGGGGAGCTGTTTTTT.

CDR3 DNA: TGTGCCAGCTCCAAGGGGGCTAACTATGGCTACACCTTC. Amino acids: CASSKGANYGYTF. The genes are TRBV28 and TRBJ1-2; the D gene is possibly TRBD1 (6 bases). The CDR3 has 13 residues. Looked up from germline, CDR1 is MDHEN and CDR2 is SYDVKM. V was cut by 8 bases and J by 0 bases, with 10 bases left in between.

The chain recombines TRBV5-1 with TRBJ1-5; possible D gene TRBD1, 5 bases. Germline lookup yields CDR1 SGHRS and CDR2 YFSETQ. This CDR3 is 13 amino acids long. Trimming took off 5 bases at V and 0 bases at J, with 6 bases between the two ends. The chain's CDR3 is CASRQDSNQPQHF. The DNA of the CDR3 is TGCGCCAGCAGACAGGATAGCAATCAGCCCCAGCATTTT. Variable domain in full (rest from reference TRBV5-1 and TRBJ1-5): KAGVTQTPRYLIKTRGQQVTLSCSPISGHRSVSWYQQTPGQGLQFLFEYFSETQRNKGNFPGRFSGRQFSNSRSEMNVSTLELGDSALYLCASRQDSNQPQHFGDGTRLSIL.

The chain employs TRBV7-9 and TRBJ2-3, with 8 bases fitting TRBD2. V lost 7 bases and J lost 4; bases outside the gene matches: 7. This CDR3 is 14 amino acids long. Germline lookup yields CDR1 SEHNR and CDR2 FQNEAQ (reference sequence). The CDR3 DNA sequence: TGTGCCAGCACACCGGGACTAGGCCCAGATACGCAGTATTTT. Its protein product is CASTPGLGPDTQYF.

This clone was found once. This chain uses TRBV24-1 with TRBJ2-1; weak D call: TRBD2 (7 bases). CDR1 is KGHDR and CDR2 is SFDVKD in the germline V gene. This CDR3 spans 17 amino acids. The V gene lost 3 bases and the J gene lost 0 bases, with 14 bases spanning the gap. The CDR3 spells CATSDPRGRSSYNEQFF. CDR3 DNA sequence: TGTGCCACCAGTGATCCGCGGGGGCGCAGCTCCTACAATGAGCAGTTCTTC.

In DNA, the CDR3 is TGCGCCAGCAGCCCCCCGGGACTAACCGGGGAGCTGTTTTTT. It is translated as CASSPPGLTGELFF. The chain carries TRBV5-1 and TRBJ2-2, with 7 positions matching TRBD2. CDR3 length: 14 residues. CDR1 SGHRS and CDR2 YFSETQ come from the germline V gene. The J segment lost 5 bases and the V segment lost 4 bases, leaving 5 bases of the junction unmatched.

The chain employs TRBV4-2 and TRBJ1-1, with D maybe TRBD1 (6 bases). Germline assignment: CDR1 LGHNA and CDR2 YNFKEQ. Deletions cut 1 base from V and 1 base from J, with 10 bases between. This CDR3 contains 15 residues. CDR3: CASSQADRWNTEAFF. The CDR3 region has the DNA TGTGCCAGCAGCCAAGCCGACAGGTGGAACACTGAAGCTTTCTTT.

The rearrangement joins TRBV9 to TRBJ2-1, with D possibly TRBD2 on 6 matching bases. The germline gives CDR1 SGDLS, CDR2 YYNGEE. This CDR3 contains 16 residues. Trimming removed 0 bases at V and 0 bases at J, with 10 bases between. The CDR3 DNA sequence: TGTGCCAGCAGCGTAGTGGCGGGAAGCTCCTACAATGAGCAGTTCTTC. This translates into CASSVVAGSSYNEQFF.

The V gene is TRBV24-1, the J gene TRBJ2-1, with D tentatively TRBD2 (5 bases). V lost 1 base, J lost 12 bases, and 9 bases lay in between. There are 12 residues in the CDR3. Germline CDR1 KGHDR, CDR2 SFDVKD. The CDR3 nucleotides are TGTGCCACCAGTGATTTCGACTATCCGCAGTTCTTC. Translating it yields CATSDFDYPQFF.

CDR3 sequence (DNA): TGTGCCAGCAGCTCAAAACCCCCGGGACAGTACTACGAGCAGTACTTC. It is translated as CASSSKPPGQYYEQYF. The chain couples TRBV5-5 to TRBJ2-7, with TRBD1 matching over 7 bases. J gave up 3 bases and V 3 bases, and 12 bases lay outside the gene matches. Germline CDR1 is SGHKS and CDR2 is YYEKEE (reference sequence). The CDR3 extends over 16 amino acids.

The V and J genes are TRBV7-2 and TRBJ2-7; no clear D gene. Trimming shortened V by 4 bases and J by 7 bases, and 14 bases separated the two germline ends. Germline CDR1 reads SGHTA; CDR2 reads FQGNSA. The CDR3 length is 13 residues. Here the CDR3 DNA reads TGTGCCAGCAGCTCTCAGCGCCCCTGGGAGCAGTACTTC. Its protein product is CASSSQRPWEQYF.

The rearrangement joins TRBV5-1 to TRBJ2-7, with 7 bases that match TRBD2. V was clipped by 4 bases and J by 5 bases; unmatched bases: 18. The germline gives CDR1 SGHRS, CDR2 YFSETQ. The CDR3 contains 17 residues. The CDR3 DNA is TGCGCCAGCAGCCGGAGTTTGAGGGAGGGCTGGAACGACGAGCAGTACTTC. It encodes CASSRSLREGWNDEQYF. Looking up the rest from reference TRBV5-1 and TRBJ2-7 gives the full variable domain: KAGVTQTPRYLIKTRGQQVTLSCSPISGHRSVSWYQQTPGQGLQFLFEYFSETQRNKGNFPGRFSGRQFSNSRSEMNVSTLELGDSALYLCASSRSLREGWNDEQYFGPGTRLTVT.

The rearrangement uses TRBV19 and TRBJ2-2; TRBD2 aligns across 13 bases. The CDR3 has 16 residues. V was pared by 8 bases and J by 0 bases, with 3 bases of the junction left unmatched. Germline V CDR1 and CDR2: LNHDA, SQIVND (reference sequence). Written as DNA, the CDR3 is TGTGCCAGTCGAACTAGCGGGGGGGCGAACACCGGGGAGCTGTTTTTT. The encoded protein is CASRTSGGANTGELFF. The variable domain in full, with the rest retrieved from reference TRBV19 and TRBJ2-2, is DGGITQSPKYLFRKEGQNVTLSCEQNLNHDAMYWYRQDPGQGLRLIYYSQIVNDFQKGDIAEGYSVSREKKESFPLTVTSAQKNPTAFYLCASRTSGGANTGELFFGEGSRLTVL.

The CDR3 region has the DNA TGTGCCAGCAGCAAAAAGCTAGCGGGCCGCATCCCCACAGATACGCAGTATTTT. Its protein product is CASSKKLAGRIPTDTQYF. The chain employs TRBV7-2 and TRBJ2-3; TRBD2 matches 8 bases. The J segment lost 2 bases and the V segment lost 5 bases, leaving 15 bases of the junction unmatched. Germline V CDR1 and CDR2: SGHTA, FQGNSA. The CDR3 has 18 amino acids.

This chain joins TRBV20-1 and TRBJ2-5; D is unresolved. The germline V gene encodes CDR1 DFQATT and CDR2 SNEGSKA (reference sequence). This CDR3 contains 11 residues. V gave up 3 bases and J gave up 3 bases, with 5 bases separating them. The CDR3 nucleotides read TGCAGTGCTAGCGCTAAAGAGACCCAGTACTTC. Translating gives CSASAKETQYF.

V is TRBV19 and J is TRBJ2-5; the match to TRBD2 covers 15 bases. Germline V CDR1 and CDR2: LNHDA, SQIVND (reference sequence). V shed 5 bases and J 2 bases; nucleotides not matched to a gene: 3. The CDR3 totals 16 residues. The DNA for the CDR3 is TGTGCCAGTAGTCTCGGACTAGCGGGGGGGCAAGAGACCCAGTACTTC. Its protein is CASSLGLAGGQETQYF.

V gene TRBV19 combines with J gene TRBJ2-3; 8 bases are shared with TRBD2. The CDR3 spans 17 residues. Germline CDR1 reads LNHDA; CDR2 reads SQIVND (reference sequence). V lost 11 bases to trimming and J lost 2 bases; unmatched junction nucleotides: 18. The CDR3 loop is CAVSPGPSGRSTDTQYF. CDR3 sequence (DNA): TGTGCCGTGTCCCCCGGGCCTAGCGGGCGCTCCACAGATACGCAGTATTTT.

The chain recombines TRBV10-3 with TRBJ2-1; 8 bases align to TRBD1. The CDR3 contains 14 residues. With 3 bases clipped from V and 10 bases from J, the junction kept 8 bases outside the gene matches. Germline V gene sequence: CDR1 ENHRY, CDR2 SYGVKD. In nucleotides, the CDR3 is TGTGCCATCAGTGATTGGACAGGGACGGAAGAGCAGTTCTTC. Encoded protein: CAISDWTGTEEQFF.

Written as DNA, the CDR3 is TGTGCCAGTAGGCCGGGAGGGAACACCGGGGAGCTGTTTTTT. It is translated as CASRPGGNTGELFF. V gene TRBV19 combines with J gene TRBJ2-2, with 7 positions matching TRBD2. CDR1 and CDR2 (germline): LNHDA, SQIVND (reference sequence). This CDR3 has 14 amino acids. J lost 1 base, V lost 6 bases, and 2 bases had no gene match.

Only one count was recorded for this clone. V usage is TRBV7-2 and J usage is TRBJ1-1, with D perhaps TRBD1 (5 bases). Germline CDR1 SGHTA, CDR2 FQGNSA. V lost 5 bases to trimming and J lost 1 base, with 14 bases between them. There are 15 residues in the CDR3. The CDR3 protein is CASSPQGYWNTEAFF. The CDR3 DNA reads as TGTGCCAGCAGCCCCCAGGGCTATTGGAACACTGAAGCTTTCTTT.